These 25 T cell receptor beta chains originate from one sample sequenced in a study of T-cell reconstitution after alpha-beta-depleted transplantation in children listed by TCRdb under 2016. The treatment or condition label here, explained by the study, means: allogeneic hematopoietic cell transplantation with graft depleted of TCRalphabeta T cells and CD19 B cells. The method behind the library was PCR. The data were produced on an Illumina HiSeq 2500. TCR library preparation used molecular barcoding, with unique molecular identifiers applied to normalize quantification of the TCRbeta repertoire. TCRdb redid the processing of the public reads, applying fastp at Q25 and MiXCR, and retained in-frame beta chains. For every CDR3 protein sequence, its rows merge into one entry that carries the most common genes and DNA. For this sample there are about 600,000 distinct CDR3 sequences; under 30% appear just once. The ten largest clonotypes hold 14% of the sample.

This specimen was PBMCs, mostly from graft donor cells, taken 360 days after TCRalphabeta/CD19-depleted stem cell transplant. The receptors shown here come from a boy under two years old who had a stem cell transplant for acute myeloid leukemia, so the T cells may come from the graft donor.

This clonotype was counted many times. This chain uses TRBV10-3 with TRBJ2-7; 7 nucleotides align to TRBD1. J gave up 8 bases and V 6 bases, and 7 bases lay outside the gene matches. CDR1 is ENHRY and CDR2 is SYGVKD in the germline V gene. This CDR3 spans 12 amino acids. In DNA form, the CDR3 reads TGTGCCATCAGCTTACAGGGGATCCAGCAGTACGTC. Its protein product is CAISLQGIQQYV.

The chain employs TRBV25-1 and TRBJ2-1; 10 nucleotides line up with TRBD2. V lost 8 bases and J lost 7; bases outside the gene matches: 8. The CDR3 consists of 14 residues. Germline V lookup: CDR1 MGHDK, CDR2 SYGVNS. The DNA of the CDR3 is TGTGCCAGCCAGCTAGCGGGGGAACGGAATGAGCAGTTCTTC. It translates to CASQLAGERNEQFF.

The chain couples TRBV7-2 to TRBJ2-3; D call uncertain. Deletions cut 3 bases from V and 2 bases from J, with 6 bases between. Germline V gene lookup returns CDR1 SGHTA and CDR2 FQGNSA. The CDR3 has 13 amino acids. The DNA of the CDR3 is TGTGCCAGCAGCTTTAGGGTCACAGATACGCAGTATTTT. Its translation is CASSFRVTDTQYF.

This clonotype was recorded a few times. The CDR3, as DNA: TGTGCCAGCAGCTTAAGCAGTAGCGGGGATACGCAGTATTTT. Translated: CASSLSSSGDTQYF. The chain joins TRBV7-8 to TRBJ2-3, with 7 nucleotides matching TRBD2. Trimming removed 2 bases from V and 6 bases from J; junction bases left unmatched: 5. This CDR3 comprises 14 residues. From germline, CDR1 is SGHVS and CDR2 FQNEAQ.

This clonotype was seen at least ten times. The rearrangement uses TRBV20-1 and TRBJ1-1, with D unresolved. CDR1 and CDR2 (germline): DFQATT, SNEGSKA (reference sequence). Trimming took off 5 bases at V and 1 base at J, with 11 bases between the two ends. The CDR3 is 13 amino acids. Written as DNA, the CDR3 is TGCAGTGCTCCCGGTATCGGGAACACTGAAGCTTTCTTT. This translates into CSAPGIGNTEAFF.

The V and J genes are TRBV27 and TRBJ2-5; D might be TRBD2 (5 bases). The germline V gene has CDR1 MNHEY and CDR2 SMNVEV (reference sequence). The CDR3 consists of 14 residues. V was cut by 2 bases and J by 4 bases, with 11 bases left in between. The chain's CDR3 is CASSLMFRGETQYF. The CDR3 nucleotides are TGTGCCAGCAGTTTAATGTTCCGGGGAGAGACCCAGTACTTC.

About this clonotype itself: Germline and junction disagree at one end, which may indicate a read error. The rearrangement links TRBV6-2 or TRBV6-3 to TRBJ2-7, with 7 bases aligning to TRBD1. From germline, CDR1 is MNHEY and CDR2 SVGEGT. CDR3 size: 16 residues. In nucleotides, the CDR3 is TGTGGCAGCAGTTACGAAGGGGGCATGAGCTCCTACGAGCAGTACTTC. This encodes CGSSYEGGMSSYEQYF.

The sample holds many counts of this clonotype. This chain links TRBV5-1 with TRBJ1-3; D is uncertain. The V and J ends lost 0 bases and 2 bases respectively, with 12 bases between them. The CDR3 totals 16 residues. Per the germline V gene, CDR1 is SGHRS and CDR2 is YFSETQ. CDR3: CASSLAPGNPGNTIYF. The CDR3 coding sequence is TGCGCCAGCAGCTTGGCCCCGGGGAACCCTGGAAACACCATATATTTT.

In this sample, this clonotype turned up many times. The chain combines TRBV2 with TRBJ1-1, with D tentatively TRBD1 (5 bases). The length of the CDR3 is 13 residues. CDR1 and CDR2 from the germline V gene are SNHLY and FYNNEI. Trimming took off 4 bases at V and 8 bases at J, with 14 bases between the two ends. CDR3: CASSADSYREAFF. In DNA form, the CDR3 reads TGTGCCAGCAGTGCTGACAGTTACCGAGAAGCTTTCTTT.

CDR3 amino acids: CASSLTQGDQPQHF. CDR3 sequence (DNA): TGTGCCAGCAGCTTAACACAGGGGGATCAGCCCCAGCATTTT. The gene calls are TRBV7-2 and TRBJ1-5; 8 nucleotides line up with TRBD1. The CDR3 is 14 amino acids. With V trimmed by 2 bases and J by 5 bases, 2 bases remained unmatched. Germline V lookup: CDR1 SGHTA, CDR2 FQGNSA.

The V and J genes are TRBV6-1 and TRBJ2-1; a weak D match, TRBD2 (7 bases). Trimming cost V 10 bases and J 0 bases, with 13 bases left between them. CDR3 size: 14 residues. The V gene's germline CDR1 is MNHNS and CDR2 SASEGT. The CDR3 is CATQGGASYNEQFF. CDR3 sequence (DNA): TGTGCCACGCAAGGGGGGGCCTCCTACAATGAGCAGTTCTTC.

The rearrangement joins TRBV25-1 to TRBJ1-1; D is ambiguous. V lost 2 bases, J lost 1 base, and 14 bases lay in between. Germline V gene sequence: CDR1 MGHDK, CDR2 SYGVNS. The CDR3 is made up of 16 amino acids. The CDR3 region is CASSEISGSPNTEAFF. The CDR3 region has the DNA TGTGCCAGCAGTGAAATCTCGGGCAGCCCGAACACTGAAGCTTTCTTT. Full variable domain (outside the CDR3, taken from reference TRBV25-1 and TRBJ1-1): EADIYQTPRYLVIGTGKKITLECSQTMGHDKMYWYQQDPGMELHLIHYSYGVNSTEKGDLSSESTVSRIRTEHFPLTLESARPSHTSQYLCASSEISGSPNTEAFFGQGTRLTVV.

CDR3 sequence (DNA): TGCAGCGTTGAAGGTAGCGGGGGGCCAGATACGCAGTATTTT. This gives the protein CSVEGSGGPDTQYF. The V gene is TRBV29-1, the J gene TRBJ2-3, with 10 positions matching TRBD2. CDR1 is SQVTM and CDR2 is ANQGSEA in the germline V gene. The J segment lost 4 bases and the V segment lost 1 base, leaving 2 bases of the junction unmatched. CDR3 size: 14 residues.

The chain couples TRBV6-1 to TRBJ2-1; 8 nucleotides match TRBD1. Losses at the gene ends were 6 bases for V and 2 bases for J; bases not matched to a gene: 12. The CDR3 has 17 residues. Germline assignment: CDR1 MNHNS and CDR2 SASEGT. CDR3 loop: CASRLHPRGQAYNEQFF. CDR3 bases: TGTGCCAGCAGACTACATCCTCGGGGACAGGCCTACAATGAGCAGTTCTTC.

This clonotype has at least ten counts. V is TRBV4-3 and J is TRBJ2-1; D remains ambiguous. The V gene's germline CDR1 is LGHNA and CDR2 YSLEER. The CDR3 consists of 13 residues. With 5 bases removed from V and 7 bases from J, the gap between germline ends came to 12 bases. CDR3 nucleotides: TGCGCCAGCAGCGCCAGAACGTGGAATGAGCAGTTCTTC. Its protein product is CASSARTWNEQFF.

This clonotype was observed many times. The chain has TRBV14 and TRBJ1-1, with D perhaps matching TRBD1 (6 bases). Trimming removed 1 base at V and 2 bases at J, with 11 bases between. Germline loops: CDR1 SGHDN, CDR2 FVKESK. CDR3 length: 15 amino acids. The CDR3 DNA is TGTGCCAGCAGCCAAGTCGGGGGCAGTAACACTGAAGCTTTCTTT. Translation gives CASSQVGGSNTEAFF. The whole variable domain, remainder taken from reference TRBV14 and TRBJ1-1, is EAGVTQFPSHSVIEKGQTVTLRCDPISGHDNLYWYRRVMGKEIKFLLHFVKESKQDESGMPNNRFLAERTGGTYSTLKVQPAELEDSGVYFCASSQVGGSNTEAFFGQGTRLTVV.

The V and J genes are TRBV30 and TRBJ2-1; D is possibly TRBD1 (5 bases). Germline CDR1 GTSNPN, CDR2 SVGIG (reference sequence). The CDR3 is 11 amino acids. V shed 5 bases and J shed 5 bases, with 7 bases lying between them. CDR3 nucleotides: TGTGCCTGGGACAGCGACAATGAGCAGTTCTTC. Translated, it gives CAWDSDNEQFF.

The chain is built from TRBV15 and TRBJ2-2, with 9 bases fitting TRBD2. This CDR3 has 17 residues. V was clipped by 7 bases and J by 8 bases; unmatched bases: 17. Looked up from germline, CDR1 is LNHNV and CDR2 is YYDKDF (reference sequence). The CDR3 DNA reads TGTGCCACCACCCCAAGCCCAGGGGGACTAGCTCCAGGGGAGCTGTTTTTT. It codes for CATTPSPGGLAPGELFF.

This clonotype was picked up a small number of times. The chain is built from TRBV5-4 and TRBJ1-1; D unresolved. V lost 6 bases, J lost 0 bases, and 12 bases lay in between. CDR3 size: 14 residues. In germline, CDR1 is SGHNT, CDR2 YYREEE (reference sequence). DNA for the CDR3: TGTGCCAGCACCAAGGGCGTAATGAACACTGAAGCTTTCTTT. Translating it yields CASTKGVMNTEAFF.

J is TRBJ2-3 and V is TRBV5-1; weak D call: TRBD2 (5 bases). Germline V gene data show CDR1 as SGHRS and CDR2 as YFSETQ. The CDR3 is 17 residues long. The V gene lost 0 bases and the J gene lost 6 bases, with 20 bases spanning the gap. In DNA form, the CDR3 reads TGCGCCAGCAGCTTGGGTGCAGACTACTACTCGTGGGATACGCAGTATTTT. Amino acid sequence: CASSLGADYYSWDTQYF.

This clonotype was detected a few times. The chain has TRBV6-5 and TRBJ1-3, with no clear D. CDR1 is MNHEY and CDR2 is SVGAGI in the germline V gene. V shed 5 bases and J shed 0 bases, with 11 bases lying between them. The CDR3 is 15 amino acids. In nucleotides, the CDR3 is TGTGCCAGCAGTCTTCCAGGACGCTCTGGAAACACCATATATTTT. This encodes CASSLPGRSGNTIYF.

The V call is TRBV7-2, the J call TRBJ2-7; D is uncertain. CDR1 and CDR2 (germline): SGHTA, FQGNSA. The CDR3 consists of 14 residues. V lost 5 bases, J lost 3 bases, and 14 bases lay in between. The DNA for the CDR3 is TGTGCCAGCAGCCTACAGACGGAATTCTACGAGCAGTACTTC. It is translated as CASSLQTEFYEQYF.

This clonotype showed up many times. J is TRBJ1-2 and V is TRBV12-3 or TRBV12-4; 8 positions agree with TRBD1. V gave up 3 bases and J gave up 6 bases; unmatched junction bases: 3. The CDR3 consists of 13 residues. CDR3 sequence (DNA): TGTGCCAGCAGTTTCTCAGGGGGCAATGGCTACACCTTC. Amino acids: CASSFSGGNGYTF.

CDR3 bases: TGTGCCAGCTCACGCCAAGAAGGGGATACGCAGTATTTT. Its protein product is CASSRQEGDTQYF. The chain combines TRBV18 with TRBJ2-3; D is unclear. Trimming took 4 bases from V and 6 from J, leaving 11 bases between them. This CDR3 has 13 residues. The germline CDR1 and CDR2 sequences are KGHSH and LQKENI.

This chain uses TRBV7-6 with TRBJ1-2; D unresolved. The germline V gene has CDR1 SGHVS and CDR2 FNYEAQ. The CDR3 runs to 14 residues. V lost 5 bases and J 3 bases, leaving 13 bases between the germline ends. In nucleotides, the CDR3 is TGTGCCAGCAGCCCGCGGGCGGACTACTATGGCTACACCTTC. It codes for CASSPRADYYGYTF.